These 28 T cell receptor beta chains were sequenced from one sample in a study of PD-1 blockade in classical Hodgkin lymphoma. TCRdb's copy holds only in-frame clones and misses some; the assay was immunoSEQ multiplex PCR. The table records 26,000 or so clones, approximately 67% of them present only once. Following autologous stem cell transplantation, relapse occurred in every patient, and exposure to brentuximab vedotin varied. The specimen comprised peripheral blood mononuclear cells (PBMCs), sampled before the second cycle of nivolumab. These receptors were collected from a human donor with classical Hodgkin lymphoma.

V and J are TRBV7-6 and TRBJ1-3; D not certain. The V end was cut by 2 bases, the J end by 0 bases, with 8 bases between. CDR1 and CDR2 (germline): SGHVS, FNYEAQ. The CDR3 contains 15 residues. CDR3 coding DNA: TGTGCCAGCAGCTTAAGGGCCAGCTCTGGAAACACCATATATTTT. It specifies CASSLRASSGNTIYF.

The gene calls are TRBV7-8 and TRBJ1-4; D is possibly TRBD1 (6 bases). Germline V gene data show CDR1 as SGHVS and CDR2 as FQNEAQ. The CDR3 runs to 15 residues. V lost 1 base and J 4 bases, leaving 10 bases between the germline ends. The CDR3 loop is CASSLVGGVNEKLFF. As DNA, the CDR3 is TGTGCCAGCAGCTTAGTAGGGGGTGTTAATGAAAAACTGTTTTTT.

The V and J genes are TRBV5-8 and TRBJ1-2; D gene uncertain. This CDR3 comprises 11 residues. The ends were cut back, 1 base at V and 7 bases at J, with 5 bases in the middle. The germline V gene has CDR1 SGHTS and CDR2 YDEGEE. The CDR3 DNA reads TGTGCCAGCAGCTTGTATGCTGGCTACACCTTC. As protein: CASSLYAGYTF.

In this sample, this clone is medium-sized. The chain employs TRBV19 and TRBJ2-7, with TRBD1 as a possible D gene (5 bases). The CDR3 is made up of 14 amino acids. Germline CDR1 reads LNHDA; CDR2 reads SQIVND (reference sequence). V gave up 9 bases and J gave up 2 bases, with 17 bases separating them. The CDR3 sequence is CASSDPGSAYEQYF. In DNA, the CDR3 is TGTGCCAGCTCTGACCCAGGGTCTGCCTACGAGCAGTACTTC. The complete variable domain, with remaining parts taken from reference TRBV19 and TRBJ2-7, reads DGGITQSPKYLFRKEGQNVTLSCEQNLNHDAMYWYRQDPGQGLRLIYYSQIVNDFQKGDIAEGYSVSREKKESFPLTVTSAQKNPTAFYLCASSDPGSAYEQYFGPGTRLTVT.

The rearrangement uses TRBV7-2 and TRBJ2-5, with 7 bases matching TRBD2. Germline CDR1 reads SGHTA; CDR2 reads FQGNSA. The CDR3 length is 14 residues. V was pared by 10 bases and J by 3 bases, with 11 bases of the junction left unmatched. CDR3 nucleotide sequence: TGTGCCACGCGGGAGCGGGGTAACAAAGAGACCCAGTACTTC. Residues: CATRERGNKETQYF.

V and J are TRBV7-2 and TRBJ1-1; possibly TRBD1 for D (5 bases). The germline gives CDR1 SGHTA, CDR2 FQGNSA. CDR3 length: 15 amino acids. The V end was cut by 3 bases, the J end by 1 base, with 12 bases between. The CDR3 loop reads CASSFPRVGNTEAFF. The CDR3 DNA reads TGTGCCAGCAGCTTCCCCAGGGTGGGGAACACTGAAGCTTTCTTT.

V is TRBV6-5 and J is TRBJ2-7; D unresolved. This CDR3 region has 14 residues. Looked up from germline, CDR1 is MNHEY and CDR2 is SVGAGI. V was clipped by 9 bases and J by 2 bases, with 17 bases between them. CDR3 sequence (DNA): TGTGCCAGTCAAAAGACGGTCAGGACCTACGAGCAGTACTTC. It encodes CASQKTVRTYEQYF.

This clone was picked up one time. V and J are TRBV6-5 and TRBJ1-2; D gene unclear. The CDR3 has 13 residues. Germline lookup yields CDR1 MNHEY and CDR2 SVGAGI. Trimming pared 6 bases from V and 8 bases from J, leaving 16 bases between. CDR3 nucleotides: TGTGCCAGCAGAATAACGGGAGGGAACGGCTACACCTTC. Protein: CASRITGGNGYTF.

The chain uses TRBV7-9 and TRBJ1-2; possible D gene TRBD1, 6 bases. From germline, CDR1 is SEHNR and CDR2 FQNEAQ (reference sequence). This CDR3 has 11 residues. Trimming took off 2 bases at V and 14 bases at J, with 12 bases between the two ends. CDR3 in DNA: TGTGCCAGCAGCTTACTTAGAACAGGGACCTTC. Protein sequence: CASSLLRTGTF.

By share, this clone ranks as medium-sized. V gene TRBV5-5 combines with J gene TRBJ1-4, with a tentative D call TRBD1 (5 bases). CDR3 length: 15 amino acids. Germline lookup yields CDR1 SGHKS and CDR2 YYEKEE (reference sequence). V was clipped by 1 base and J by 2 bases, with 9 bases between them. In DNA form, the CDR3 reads TGTGCCAGCAGCTTGAGGGACGGTACTAATGAAAAACTGTTTTTT. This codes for CASSLRDGTNEKLFF.

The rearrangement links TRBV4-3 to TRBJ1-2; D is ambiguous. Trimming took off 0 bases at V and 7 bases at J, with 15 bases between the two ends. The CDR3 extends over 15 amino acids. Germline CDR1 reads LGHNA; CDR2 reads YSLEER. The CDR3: CASSQDSPTLVGYTF. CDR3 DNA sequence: TGCGCCAGCAGCCAAGATAGTCCCACGCTGGTTGGCTACACCTTC.

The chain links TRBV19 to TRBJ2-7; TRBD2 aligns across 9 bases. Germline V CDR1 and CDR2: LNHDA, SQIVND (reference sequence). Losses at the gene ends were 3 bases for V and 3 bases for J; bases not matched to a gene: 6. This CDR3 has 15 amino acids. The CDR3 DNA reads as TGTGCCAGTAGTATTCGGCTAGCGGGAAGCTACGAGCAGTACTTC. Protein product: CASSIRLAGSYEQYF.

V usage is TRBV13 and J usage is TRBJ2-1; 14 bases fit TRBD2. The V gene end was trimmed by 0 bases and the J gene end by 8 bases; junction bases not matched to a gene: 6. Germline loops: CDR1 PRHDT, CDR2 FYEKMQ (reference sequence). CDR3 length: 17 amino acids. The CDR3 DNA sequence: TGTGCCAGCAGCTTAGGCGGACTAGCGGGGGGAGGTGATGAGCAGTTCTTC. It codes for CASSLGGLAGGGDEQFF.

CDR3 region: CASNQASGSDEQYF. CDR3 nucleotide sequence: TGTGCCAGCAACCAGGCTAGCGGGAGCGACGAGCAGTACTTC. V usage is TRBV2 and J usage is TRBJ2-7, with TRBD2 matching 10 bases. The length of the CDR3 is 14 residues. The germline V gene encodes CDR1 SNHLY and CDR2 FYNNEI. V shed 7 bases and J 5 bases; nucleotides not matched to a gene: 8.

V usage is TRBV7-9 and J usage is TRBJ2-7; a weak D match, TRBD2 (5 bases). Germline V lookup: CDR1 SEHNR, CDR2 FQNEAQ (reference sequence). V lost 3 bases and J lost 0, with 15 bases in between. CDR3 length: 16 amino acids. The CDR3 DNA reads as TGTGCCAGCAGCTTCGGACTGTCAAGCGCCTCCTACGAGCAGTACTTC. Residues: CASSFGLSSASYEQYF.

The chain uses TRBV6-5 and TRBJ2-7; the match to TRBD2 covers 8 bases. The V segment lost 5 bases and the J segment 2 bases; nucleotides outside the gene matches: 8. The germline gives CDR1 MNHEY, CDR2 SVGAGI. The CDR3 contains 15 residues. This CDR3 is CASSPGTSITYEQYF. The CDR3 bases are TGTGCCAGCAGTCCCGGGACTAGTATTACCTACGAGCAGTACTTC.

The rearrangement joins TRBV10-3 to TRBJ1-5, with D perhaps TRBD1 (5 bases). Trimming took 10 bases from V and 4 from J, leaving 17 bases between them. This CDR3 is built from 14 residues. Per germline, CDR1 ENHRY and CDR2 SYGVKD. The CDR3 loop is CANPTPGWNQPQHF. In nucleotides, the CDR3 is TGTGCCAATCCCACTCCAGGGTGGAATCAGCCCCAGCATTTT.

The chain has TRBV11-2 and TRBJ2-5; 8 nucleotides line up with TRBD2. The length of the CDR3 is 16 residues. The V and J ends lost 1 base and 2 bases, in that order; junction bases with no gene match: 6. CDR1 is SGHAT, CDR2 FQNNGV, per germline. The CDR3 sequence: CASSLVRSGGQETQYF. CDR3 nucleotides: TGTGCCAGCAGCTTAGTTAGGTCGGGGGGGCAAGAGACCCAGTACTTC.

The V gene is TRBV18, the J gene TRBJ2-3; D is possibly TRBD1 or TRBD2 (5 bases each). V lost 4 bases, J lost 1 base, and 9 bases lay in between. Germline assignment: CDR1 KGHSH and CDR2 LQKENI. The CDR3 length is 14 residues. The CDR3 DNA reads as TGTGCCAGCTCACGGGAGACAGGCACAGATACGCAGTATTTT. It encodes CASSRETGTDTQYF.

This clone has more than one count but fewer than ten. The CDR3 sequence: CASSDGGYGYTF. The CDR3 DNA is TGTGCCAGCAGTGACGGGGGCTATGGCTACACCTTC. The chain recombines TRBV6-1 with TRBJ1-2, with D possibly being TRBD1 (5 bases). The CDR3 is 12 amino acids. V shed 3 bases and J shed 4 bases, with 6 bases lying between them. CDR1 MNHNS and CDR2 SASEGT come from the germline V gene.

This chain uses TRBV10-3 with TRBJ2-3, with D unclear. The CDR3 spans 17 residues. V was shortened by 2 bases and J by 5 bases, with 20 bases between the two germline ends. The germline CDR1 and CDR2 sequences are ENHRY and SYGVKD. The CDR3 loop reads CAISERVGIFTQDTQYF. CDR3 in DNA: TGTGCCATCAGTGAGCGGGTGGGCATTTTCACACAAGATACGCAGTATTTT.

CDR3 protein: CAIRSRDERGRDYGYTF. CDR3 sequence (DNA): TGTGCCATCAGGTCCCGGGACGAACGGGGAAGAGACTATGGCTACACCTTC. The chain couples TRBV10-3 to TRBJ1-2, with TRBD1 as a possible D gene (5 bases). The germline V gene encodes CDR1 ENHRY and CDR2 SYGVKD. The CDR3 is 17 residues long. Trimming took 6 bases from V and 3 from J, leaving 23 bases between them.

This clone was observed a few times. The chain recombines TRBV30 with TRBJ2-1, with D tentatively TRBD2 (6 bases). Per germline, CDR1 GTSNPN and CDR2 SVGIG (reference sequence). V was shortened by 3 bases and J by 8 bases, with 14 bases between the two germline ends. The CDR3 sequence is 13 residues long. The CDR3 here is CAWSAGRQDEQFF. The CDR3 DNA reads TGTGCCTGGAGCGCGGGACGCCAGGATGAGCAGTTCTTC.

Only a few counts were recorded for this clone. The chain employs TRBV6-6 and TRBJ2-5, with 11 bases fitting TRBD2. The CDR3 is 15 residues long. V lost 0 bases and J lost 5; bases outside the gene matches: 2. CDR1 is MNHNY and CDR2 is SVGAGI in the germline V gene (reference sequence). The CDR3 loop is CASSYSRLAGETQYF. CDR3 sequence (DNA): TGTGCCAGCAGTTACTCACGACTAGCGGGGGAGACCCAGTACTTC.

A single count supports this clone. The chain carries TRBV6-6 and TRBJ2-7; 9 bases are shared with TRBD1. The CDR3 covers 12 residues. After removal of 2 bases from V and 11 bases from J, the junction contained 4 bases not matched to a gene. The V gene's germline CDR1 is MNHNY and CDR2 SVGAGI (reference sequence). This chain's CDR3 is CASSYPGTGKYF. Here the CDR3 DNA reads TGTGCCAGCAGTTACCCCGGGACAGGGAAGTACTTC.

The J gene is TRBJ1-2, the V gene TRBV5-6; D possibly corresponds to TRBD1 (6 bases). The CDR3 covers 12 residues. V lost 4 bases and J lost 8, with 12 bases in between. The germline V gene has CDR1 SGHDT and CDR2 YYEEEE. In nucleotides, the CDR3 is TGTGCCAGCAGCCCTCAGGGGTCCGGCTACACCTTC. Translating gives CASSPQGSGYTF.

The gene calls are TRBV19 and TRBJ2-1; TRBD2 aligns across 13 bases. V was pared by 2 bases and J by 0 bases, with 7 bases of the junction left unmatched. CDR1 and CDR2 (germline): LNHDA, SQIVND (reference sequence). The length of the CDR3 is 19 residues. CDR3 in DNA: TGTGCCAGTAGTATACTTGGGACTAGCGGGGCGAGCTCCTACAATGAGCAGTTCTTC. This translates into CASSILGTSGASSYNEQFF. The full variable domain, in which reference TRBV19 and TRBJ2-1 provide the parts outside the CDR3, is DGGITQSPKYLFRKEGQNVTLSCEQNLNHDAMYWYRQDPGQGLRLIYYSQIVNDFQKGDIAEGYSVSREKKESFPLTVTSAQKNPTAFYLCASSILGTSGASSYNEQFFGPGTRLTVL.

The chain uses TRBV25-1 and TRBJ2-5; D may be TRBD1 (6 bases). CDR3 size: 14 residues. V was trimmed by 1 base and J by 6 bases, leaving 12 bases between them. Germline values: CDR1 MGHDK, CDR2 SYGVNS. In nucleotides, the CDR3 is TGTGCCAGCAGTGAATCCACAGGGCGACAGACCCAGTACTTC. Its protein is CASSESTGRQTQYF.